This T cell receptor (beta chain) was sequenced for a study of T cell responses to AZD1222 COVID-19 vaccine (dated by TCRdb to the early 2020s). Notes on the research overall: AZD1222 recipients given second doses at about 4 weeks or at about 12 weeks were pooled, since spike-specific TCR depth and breadth were not found to differ between the two schedules. TCR sequencing covered more than 230 trial participants: around 210 given two doses of AZD1222 and 26 given two doses of MenACWY control vaccine. Trial participants were enrolled by age into subgroups of 18-55, 56-69 and 70-plus years, and about 150, 27 and 61 TCR-sequenced participants, respectively, were included in these subgroups. The paper as a whole reports these results and caveats: In the small 56-69-year group, the increase in depth fell short of significance, most likely because of low power. Only five or six AZD1222 recipients were SARS-CoV-2 seropositive at baseline, limiting conclusions about previously exposed vaccinees. The vaccine-associated CD4 TCRs covered the entire spike protein, and the dominant responses fell in regions 160-218 and 743-854. After two AZD1222 doses, both the breadth and the depth of spike-specific TCRs were significantly higher than at day 0 and than in MenACWY recipients. Because no day 14 peak-response samples were available, the repertoires could be characterized only after the peak T cell response. Reportedly, close to half of the unique spike-specific TCRs recognized epitopes lying outside the regions that are mutated in the B.1.351 and B.1.1.7 variants. Participants were mostly white British and included more females than males, and it was suggested by the authors that clonal diversity may have been underestimated.

The time point label on this specimen signifies: baseline before first vaccination. The vaccinee samples were drawn from two UK trials, COV001 and COV002, one of which was a single-blind randomized controlled phase 2/3 trial testing AZD1222 (ChAdOx1 nCoV-19) in healthy adults. For TCRbeta chain sequencing, PBMC samples from trial participants were taken at day 0 and at day 28 after the second dose. Regarding this clone: The antigen this receptor binds is unknown. Base qualities are not at hand, and no much larger clone is one base apart.

Via the germline V gene (reference sequence), CDR1 is LGHDT and CDR2 YNNKEL. From its cysteine to its phenylalanine, the CDR3 spans 17 amino acids. The CDR3 DNA has 51 bases and is translated from base 1. Trimming costs V 3 bases and J 1 base, and their ends lie 18 bases apart. The CDR3 regions of human TCRbeta chains were analyzed by immunosequencing. As for how the authors treated the data: TCRs in the repertoires were matched against a reference library of SARS-CoV-2-specific TCRs that had been generated with the MIRA antigen-specificity platform. Breadth was defined as the fraction of unique TCRs that were SARS-CoV-2-associated, and depth was defined as the fraction of total T cells that were SARS-CoV-2-associated. Using the MIRA data, every spike-specific TCR was mapped to the spike region that the TCR reacted to and assigned to either a CD4 or a CD8 class. Log10-transformed breadth and depth values were compared by one-way ANOVA with Sidak's multiple comparisons tests. TCRdb carries this immuneACCESS record with in-frame sequences only. Its versions omit some clonotypes, under half of them owing to an unresolved V gene in the studies checked, with the rest unexplained. V and J calls and clone size come straight from that table; D and trimming were deduced from the DNA. This sample holds around 100,000 clones; around 94% were observed only once. The leading ten clones occupy 2.2% of the sample.

The origin of this receptor is an adult in good health. The material sequenced was peripheral blood, taken on day 0 of AZD1222 vaccination. The chain couples TRBV3-1 (or the pseudogene TRBV3-2) to TRBJ2-5; the D region possibly corresponds to TRBD2 (6 bases align). The DNA reads TGTGCCAGCAGCCAGGGTCAGCTGGCGGGGAGCCAAGAGACCCAGTACTTC. Translated, it gives CASSQGQLAGSQETQYF.